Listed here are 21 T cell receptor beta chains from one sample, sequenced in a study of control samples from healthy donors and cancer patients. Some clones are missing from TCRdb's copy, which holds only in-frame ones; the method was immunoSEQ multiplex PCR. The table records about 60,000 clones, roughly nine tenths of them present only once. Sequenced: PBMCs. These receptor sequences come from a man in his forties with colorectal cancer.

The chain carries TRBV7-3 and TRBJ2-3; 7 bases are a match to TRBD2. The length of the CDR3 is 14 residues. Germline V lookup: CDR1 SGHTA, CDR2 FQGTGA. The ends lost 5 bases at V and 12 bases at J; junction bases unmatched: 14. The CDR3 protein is CASSPGYTGGSQYF. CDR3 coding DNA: TGTGCCAGCAGCCCCGGCTATACCGGGGGGTCCCAGTATTTT.

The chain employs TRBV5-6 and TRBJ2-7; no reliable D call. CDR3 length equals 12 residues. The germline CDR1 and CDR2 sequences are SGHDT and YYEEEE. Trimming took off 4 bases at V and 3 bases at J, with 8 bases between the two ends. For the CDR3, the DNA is TGTGCCAGCAGCCAGGCCTTCTACGAGCAGTACTTC. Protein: CASSQAFYEQYF. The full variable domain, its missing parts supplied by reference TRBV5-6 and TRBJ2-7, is DAGVTQSPTHLIKTRGQQVTLRCSPKSGHDTVSWYQQALGQGPQFIFQYYEEEERQRGNFPDRFSGHQFPNYSSELNVNALLLGDSALYLCASSQAFYEQYFGPGTRLTVT.

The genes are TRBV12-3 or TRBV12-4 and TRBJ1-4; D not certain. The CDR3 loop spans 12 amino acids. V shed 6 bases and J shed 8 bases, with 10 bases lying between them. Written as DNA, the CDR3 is TGTGCCAGCAGCACTGTTCGGGAAAAACTGTTTTTT. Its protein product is CASSTVREKLFF.

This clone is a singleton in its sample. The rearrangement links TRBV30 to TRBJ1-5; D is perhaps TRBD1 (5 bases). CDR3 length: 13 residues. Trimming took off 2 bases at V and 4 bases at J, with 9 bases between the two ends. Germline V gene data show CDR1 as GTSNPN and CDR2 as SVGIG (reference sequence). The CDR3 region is CAWSSGGNQPQHF. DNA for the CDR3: TGTGCCTGGAGTTCCGGGGGTAATCAGCCCCAGCATTTT. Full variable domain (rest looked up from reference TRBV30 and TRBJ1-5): SQTIHQWPATLVQPVGSPLSLECTVEGTSNPNLYWYRQAAGRGLQLLFYSVGIGQISSEVPQNLSASRPQDRQFILSSKKLLLSDSGFYLCAWSSGGNQPQHFGDGTRLSIL.

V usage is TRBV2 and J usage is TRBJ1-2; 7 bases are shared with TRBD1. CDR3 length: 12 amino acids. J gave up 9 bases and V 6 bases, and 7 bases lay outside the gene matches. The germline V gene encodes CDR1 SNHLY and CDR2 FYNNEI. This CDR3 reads CASRGGGLSYTF. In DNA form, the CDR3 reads TGTGCCAGCAGAGGAGGGGGCCTGAGCTACACCTTC. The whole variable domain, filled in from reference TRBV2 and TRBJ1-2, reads EPEVTQTPSHQVTQMGQEVILRCVPISNHLYFYWYRQILGQKVEFLVSFYNNEISEKSEIFDDQFSVERPDGSNFTLKIRSTKLEDSAMYFCASRGGGLSYTFGSGTRLTVV.

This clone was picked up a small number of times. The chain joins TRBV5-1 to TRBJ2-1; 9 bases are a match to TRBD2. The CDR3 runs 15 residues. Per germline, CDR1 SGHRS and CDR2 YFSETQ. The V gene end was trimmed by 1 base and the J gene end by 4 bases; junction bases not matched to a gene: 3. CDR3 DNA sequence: TGCGCCAGCAGCTTGCAGCGGGGGGAATACAATGAGCAGTTCTTC. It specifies CASSLQRGEYNEQFF.

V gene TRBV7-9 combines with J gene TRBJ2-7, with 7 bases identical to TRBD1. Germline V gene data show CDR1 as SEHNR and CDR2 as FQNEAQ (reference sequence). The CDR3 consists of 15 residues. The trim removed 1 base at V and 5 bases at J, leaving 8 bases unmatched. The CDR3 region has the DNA TGTGCCAGCAGCTTAGGGGTACAGGGGTTCGACGAGCAGTACTTC. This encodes CASSLGVQGFDEQYF.

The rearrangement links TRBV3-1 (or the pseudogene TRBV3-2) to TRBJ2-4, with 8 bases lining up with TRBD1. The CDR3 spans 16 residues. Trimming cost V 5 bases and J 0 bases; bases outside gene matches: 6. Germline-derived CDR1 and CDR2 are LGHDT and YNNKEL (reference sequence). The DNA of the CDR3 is TGTGCCAGCAGCGCCGGGCAGGGGGCAGCCAAAAACATTCAGTACTTC. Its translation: CASSAGQGAAKNIQYF.

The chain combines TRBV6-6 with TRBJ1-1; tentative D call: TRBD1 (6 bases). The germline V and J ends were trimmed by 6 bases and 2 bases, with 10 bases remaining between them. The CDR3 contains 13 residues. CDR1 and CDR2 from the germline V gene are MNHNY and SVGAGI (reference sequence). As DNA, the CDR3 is TGTGCCAGCAGGAGGACAGATAACACTGAAGCTTTCTTT. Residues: CASRRTDNTEAFF.

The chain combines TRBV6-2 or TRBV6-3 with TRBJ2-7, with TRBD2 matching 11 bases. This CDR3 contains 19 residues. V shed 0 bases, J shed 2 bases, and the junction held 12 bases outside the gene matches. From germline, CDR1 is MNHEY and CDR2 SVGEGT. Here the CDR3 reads CASSYSILAGGLGTYEQYF. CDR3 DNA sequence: TGTGCCAGCAGTTACTCGATTCTAGCGGGGGGCCTCGGTACCTACGAGCAGTACTTC.

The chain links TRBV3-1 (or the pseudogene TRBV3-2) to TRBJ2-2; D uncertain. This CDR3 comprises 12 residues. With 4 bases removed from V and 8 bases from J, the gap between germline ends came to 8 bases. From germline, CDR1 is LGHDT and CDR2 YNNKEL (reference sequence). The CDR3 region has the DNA TGTGCCAGCAGCCCTGGTCGAGGGGAGCTGTTTTTT. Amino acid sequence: CASSPGRGELFF.

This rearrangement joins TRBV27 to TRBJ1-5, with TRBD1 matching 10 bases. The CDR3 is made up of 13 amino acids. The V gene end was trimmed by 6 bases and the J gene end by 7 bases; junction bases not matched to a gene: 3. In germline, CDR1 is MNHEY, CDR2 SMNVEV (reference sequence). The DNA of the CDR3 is TGTGCCAGCAGAACGGGACAGGGGCAGCCCCAGCATTTT. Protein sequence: CASRTGQGQPQHF.

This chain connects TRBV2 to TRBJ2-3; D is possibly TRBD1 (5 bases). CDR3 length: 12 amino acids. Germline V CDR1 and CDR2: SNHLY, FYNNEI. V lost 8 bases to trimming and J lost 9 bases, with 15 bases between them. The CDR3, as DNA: TGTGCCAGCGTGAGAGAAAGGGGAACGCAGTATTTT. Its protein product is CASVRERGTQYF.

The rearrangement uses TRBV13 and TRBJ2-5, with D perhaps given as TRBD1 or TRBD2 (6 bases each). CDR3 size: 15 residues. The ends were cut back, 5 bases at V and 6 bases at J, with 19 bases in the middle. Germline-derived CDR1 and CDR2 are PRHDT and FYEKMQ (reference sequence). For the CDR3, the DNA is TGTGCCAGCAGCACTCCCGGGAGAGGGGGTAAGACCCAGTACTTC. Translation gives CASSTPGRGGKTQYF.

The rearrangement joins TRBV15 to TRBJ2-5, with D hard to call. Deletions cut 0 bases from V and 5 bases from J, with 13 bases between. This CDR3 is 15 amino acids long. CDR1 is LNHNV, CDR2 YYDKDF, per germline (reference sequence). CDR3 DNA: TGTGCCACCAGCAGAGATCTCGGACCTGGGGAGACCCAGTACTTC. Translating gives CATSRDLGPGETQYF.

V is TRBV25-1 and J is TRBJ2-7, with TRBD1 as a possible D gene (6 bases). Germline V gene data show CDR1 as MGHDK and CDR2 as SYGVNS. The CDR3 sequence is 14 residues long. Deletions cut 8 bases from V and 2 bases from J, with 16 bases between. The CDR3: CASFSRDNPYEQYF. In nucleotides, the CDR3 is TGTGCCAGCTTTAGCCGGGACAACCCCTACGAGCAGTACTTC.

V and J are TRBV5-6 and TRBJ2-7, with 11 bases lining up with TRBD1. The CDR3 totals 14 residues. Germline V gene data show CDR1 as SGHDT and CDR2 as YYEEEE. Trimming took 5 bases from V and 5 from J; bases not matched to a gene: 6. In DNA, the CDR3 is TGTGCCAGCAGACGGACAGGGGGCGAAAACGAGCAGTACTTC. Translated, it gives CASRRTGGENEQYF.

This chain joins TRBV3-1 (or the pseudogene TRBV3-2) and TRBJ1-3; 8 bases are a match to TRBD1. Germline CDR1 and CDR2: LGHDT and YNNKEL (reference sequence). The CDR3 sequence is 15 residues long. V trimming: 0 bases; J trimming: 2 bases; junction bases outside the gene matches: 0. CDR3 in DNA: TGTGCCAGCAGCCAAGACAGGGGGCCTGGAAACACCATATATTTT. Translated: CASSQDRGPGNTIYF.

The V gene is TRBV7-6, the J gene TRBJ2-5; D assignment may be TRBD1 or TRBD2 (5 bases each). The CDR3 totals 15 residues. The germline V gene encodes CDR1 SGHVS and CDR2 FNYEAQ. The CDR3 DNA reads TGTGCTACCCAAAGGGGACCGACCTACCAAGAGACCCAGTACTTC. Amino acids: CATQRGPTYQETQYF.

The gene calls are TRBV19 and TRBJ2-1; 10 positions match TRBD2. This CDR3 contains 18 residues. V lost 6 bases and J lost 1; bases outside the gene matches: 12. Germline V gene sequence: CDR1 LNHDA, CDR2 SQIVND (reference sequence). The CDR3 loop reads CASSTLSPSGGSYNEQFF. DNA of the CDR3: TGTGCCAGTAGCACCCTTTCCCCTAGCGGGGGATCCTACAATGAGCAGTTCTTC.

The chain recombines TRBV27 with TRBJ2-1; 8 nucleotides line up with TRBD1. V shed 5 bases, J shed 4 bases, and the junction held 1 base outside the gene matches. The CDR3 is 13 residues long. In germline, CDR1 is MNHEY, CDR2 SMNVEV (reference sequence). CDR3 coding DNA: TGTGCCAGCAGTGGACAGGGTTACAATGAGCAGTTCTTC. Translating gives CASSGQGYNEQFF.